A single sample is the source of the 20 T cell receptor beta chains below, sequenced in a study of metastatic and nonmetastatic thyroid tumors. TCRdb re-called clones via MiXCR from the PCR reads. The table includes under 100,000 clones, around 7.8% detected once. Patients underwent thyroid surgery, and none had received any treatment before it. Material: blood. These receptors were obtained from a female donor with papillary thyroid cancer or a benign thyroid nodule (not recorded which). Some clones in this sample may be carry-over from other donors' samples.

This clone appeared many times. Here the CDR3 reads CASSEAGVLYEQYF. The DNA of the CDR3 is TGTGCCAGCAGTGAAGCGGGGGTCCTCTACGAGCAGTACTTC. This chain links TRBV2 with TRBJ2-7; D may match TRBD1 or TRBD2 (5 bases each). The length of the CDR3 is 14 residues. The germline CDR1 and CDR2 sequences are SNHLY and FYNNEI. V lost 0 bases and J 3 bases, leaving 9 bases between the germline ends.

This clone was picked up many times. V usage is TRBV6-5 and J usage is TRBJ1-6; tentative D call: TRBD1 (6 bases). The CDR3 has 16 amino acids. Germline values: CDR1 MNHEY, CDR2 SVGAGI. V lost 0 bases, J lost 6 bases, and 12 bases lay in between. The CDR3: CASSYSGGLINSPLHF. CDR3 DNA sequence: TGTGCCAGCAGTTACTCAGGGGGTTTAATTAATTCACCCCTCCACTTT.

This clone was detected many times. The chain has TRBV12-3 or TRBV12-4 and TRBJ1-3; D gene unclear. Trimming pared 6 bases from V and 0 bases from J, leaving 15 bases between. The CDR3 runs to 16 residues. The CDR3 reads CASSLIIRISGNTIYF. CDR3 bases: TGTGCCAGCAGCCTGATTATACGGATCTCTGGAAACACCATATATTTT.

This clone was seen many times. The chain combines TRBV20-1 with TRBJ2-7, with D perhaps matching TRBD1 or TRBD2 (5 bases each). The CDR3 runs to 16 residues. Germline assignment: CDR1 DFQATT and CDR2 SNEGSKA (reference sequence). The V end was cut by 4 bases, the J end by 0 bases, with 19 bases between. The CDR3 nucleotides are TGCAGTGCTATTGGGGCCCGGGACGGGCTCTCCTACGAGCAGTACTTC. It yields the protein CSAIGARDGLSYEQYF.

Many counts were recorded for this clone. The chain has TRBV3-1 and TRBJ2-1, with D perhaps matching TRBD1 or TRBD2 (5 bases each). This CDR3 comprises 14 residues. The ends were cut back, 5 bases at V and 6 bases at J, with 14 bases in the middle. CDR1 and CDR2 from the germline V gene are LGHDT and YNNKEL (reference sequence). The CDR3 DNA reads TGTGCCAGCAGCAGGACCCGGGACCCCAATGAGCAGTTCTTC. Residues: CASSRTRDPNEQFF.

This clone was found many times. This chain uses TRBV4-2 with TRBJ1-2; TRBD1 aligns across 7 bases. V was clipped by 1 base and J by 0 bases; unmatched bases: 2. The germline V gene has CDR1 LGHNA and CDR2 YNFKEQ. The CDR3 is 15 residues long. The DNA for the CDR3 is TGTGCCAGCAGCCAAGTGGACAGGCCTAACTATGGCTACACCTTC. It specifies CASSQVDRPNYGYTF.

As concerns this clone: Since no conserved phenylalanine or tryptophan closes the CDR3, a read error is the likely cause. V and J are TRBV19 and TRBJ1-1; 8 nucleotides match TRBD1. Trimming cost V 3 bases and J 3 bases; bases outside gene matches: 6. The CDR3 has 15 residues. CDR1 LNHDA and CDR2 SQIVND come from the germline V gene (reference sequence). CDR3 coding DNA: TGTGCCAGTAGTATGGGGACAGGTAGGGACACTGAAGCTTTCTCT. As protein: CASSMGTGRDTEAFS.

The table lists this clone with many counts. This chain links TRBV6-4 with TRBJ2-2; TRBD2 matches 12 bases. CDR1 MRHNA and CDR2 SNTAGT come from the germline V gene. With 6 bases clipped from V and 2 bases from J, the junction kept 7 bases outside the gene matches. This CDR3 spans 17 amino acids. The CDR3: CASSQTSGGLNTGELFF. In DNA, the CDR3 is TGTGCCAGCAGCCAGACTAGCGGGGGCCTTAACACCGGGGAGCTGTTTTTT.

This clone was picked up many times. The chain has TRBV18 and TRBJ1-1; 7 nucleotides align to TRBD1. With 2 bases clipped from V and 3 bases from J, the junction kept 6 bases outside the gene matches. The length of the CDR3 is 15 residues. Germline lookup yields CDR1 KGHSH and CDR2 LQKENI. The CDR3 DNA reads as TGTGCCAGCTCACCAAATGACAGGGATTACACTGAAGCTTTCTTT. The encoded protein is CASSPNDRDYTEAFF.

Concerning this clone: This sample also contains other DNA sequences that code for the same CDR3. The rearrangement uses TRBV6-1 and TRBJ2-7; either TRBD1 or TRBD2 may supply D (5 bases each). The CDR3 spans 16 residues. Germline loops: CDR1 MNHNS, CDR2 SASEGT. The V end was cut by 9 bases, the J end by 0 bases, with 21 bases between. The CDR3 DNA follows: TGTGCCAGTAGGGAGACATTACAGGTCCGCTCCTACGAGCAGTACTTC. Protein sequence: CASRETLQVRSYEQYF.

This clone was seen at least ten times. The chain is built from TRBV9 and TRBJ2-3, with 9 bases aligning to TRBD1. V was clipped by 4 bases and J by 6 bases; unmatched bases: 6. CDR3 length: 14 amino acids. The germline V gene encodes CDR1 SGDLS and CDR2 YYNGEE. CDR3 loop: CASSLQGAWDTQYF. The CDR3 DNA follows: TGTGCCAGCAGCCTACAGGGGGCATGGGATACGCAGTATTTT.

This sequence joins TRBV6-1 and TRBJ2-7; D possibly corresponds to TRBD1 (7 bases). The V gene's germline CDR1 is MNHNS and CDR2 SASEGT. V lost 6 bases and J lost 2, with 14 bases in between. The CDR3 extends over 14 amino acids. CDR3 nucleotides: TGTGCCAGCAGGGATCAGGGGGGTCCCTACGAGCAGTACTTC. This sequence encodes CASRDQGGPYEQYF.

The table lists this clone with many counts. V and J are TRBV19 and TRBJ1-6; D is uncertain. The CDR3 is made up of 12 amino acids. V lost 4 bases, J lost 10 bases, and 8 bases lay in between. CDR1 and CDR2 (germline): LNHDA, SQIVND (reference sequence). The CDR3 region has the DNA TGTGCCAGTAGTACGACGGGCTCACCCCTCCACTTT. Protein sequence: CASSTTGSPLHF.

There are many counts of this clone. The chain carries TRBV5-1 and TRBJ2-5; either TRBD1 or TRBD2 may supply D (6 bases each). With 3 bases removed from V and 5 bases from J, the gap between germline ends came to 20 bases. Germline-derived CDR1 and CDR2 are SGHRS and YFSETQ. This CDR3 is built from 16 residues. The CDR3 nucleotides are TGCGCCAGCAGCTCGGGGGTTACAGGGTCCCGCGAGACCCAGTACTTC. Its translation: CASSSGVTGSRETQYF.

The rearrangement links TRBV7-2 to TRBJ2-1; 8 bases align to TRBD2. This CDR3 contains 16 residues. After removal of 3 bases from V and 1 base from J, the junction contained 5 bases not matched to a gene. Germline CDR1 reads SGHTA; CDR2 reads FQGNSA. The CDR3, as DNA: TGTGCCAGCAGCTTGCGGGGGGCATTGTCCTACAATGAGCAGTTCTTC. It translates to CASSLRGALSYNEQFF.

This clone came up many times. The chain links TRBV7-2 to TRBJ2-7; D might be TRBD2 (5 bases). CDR3 length: 13 residues. V was shortened by 5 bases and J by 3 bases, with 11 bases between the two germline ends. Germline-derived CDR1 and CDR2 are SGHTA and FQGNSA. DNA for the CDR3: TGTGCCAGCAGCCTAGGACTCCTCTACGAGCAGTACTTC. Its translation is CASSLGLLYEQYF.

This clone occurred a few times. Given a much more abundant clone one base away, this may be a read error. The chain carries TRBV20-1 and TRBJ2-5, with D unresolved. V lost 6 bases and J 5 bases, leaving 22 bases between the germline ends. Germline V gene lookup returns CDR1 DFQATT and CDR2 SNEGSKA (reference sequence). This CDR3 spans 15 amino acids. CDR3 bases: TGCAGTGCCCCGCCAATTGAGCGTAACTTGGAGACCCAGTACTTC. It codes for CSAPPIERNLETQYF.

This clone has just a few counts. A much larger clonotype is one base distant, so this may be a read error. The chain combines TRBV29-1 with TRBJ2-7; 8 bases are shared with TRBD1. In germline, CDR1 is SQVTM, CDR2 ANQGSEA. This CDR3 contains 14 residues. In nucleotides, the CDR3 is TGCATCGCTGCCGGAGGACAGGGATTCTACGAGCAGTACTTC. Protein: CIAAGGQGFYEQYF.

This clone occurred many times. The chain carries TRBV5-1 and TRBJ1-2; TRBD1 matches 9 bases. The CDR3 extends over 15 amino acids. The germline gives CDR1 SGHRS, CDR2 YFSETQ. V lost 4 bases and J lost 5; bases outside the gene matches: 9. In nucleotides, the CDR3 is TGCGCCAGCAGCCCCATCCAGACAGGGGGATATGGCTACACCTTC. Protein: CASSPIQTGGYGYTF.

On this clone itself: A read error may explain this, as a much larger clone is one base away. The chain is built from TRBV20-1 and TRBJ1-1; TRBD1 matches 7 bases. The CDR3 extends over 14 amino acids. CDR1 and CDR2 (germline): DFQATT, SNEGSKA (reference sequence). With V trimmed by 5 bases and J by 3 bases, 9 bases remained unmatched. CDR3 in amino acids: CSAGSHRGDTEAFF. The CDR3, as DNA: TGCAGTGCTGGGTCCCACAGGGGAGACACTGAAGCTTTCTTT.